These T cell receptor beta chains were read from a single sample in a study of CD8+ T cells in alopecia areata. Sequencing used immunoSEQ multiplex PCR; TCRdb keeps in-frame clones, though not all of them. In the table there are 130,000 or so clones, about 59% of which are singletons. This specimen was CD4+ T cells sorted from blood, taken at week 4, from a patient treated with tofacitinib. The receptors come from a human donor with alopecia areata. The CDR3 runs from the conserved cysteine through the conserved F or W. Fields, in order: V gene, J gene, clone size, D gene, CDR3 protein, CDR3 DNA. The D gene is left open where the match is weak. Clone size is stated in some rows and not others, as once, few, many or a class when expanded.

V: TRBV4-3
J: TRBJ2-7
size: -
D: TRBD2
CDR3: CASSQGRPGGGIHYEQYF
DNA: TGCGCCAGCAGCCAAGGTCGGCCTGGCGGGGGGATCCACTACGAGCAGTACTTC

V: TRBV9
J: TRBJ2-2
size: -
D: TRBD1
CDR3: CASSFGTGFVGELFF
DNA: TGTGCCAGCAGCTTCGGGACAGGGTTTGTCGGGGAGCTGTTTTTT

V: TRBV5-6
J: TRBJ2-3
size: -
D: -
CDR3: CASSLQGNADTQYF
DNA: TGTGCCAGCAGCTTACAGGGAAATGCAGATACGCAGTATTTT

V: TRBV5-1
J: TRBJ1-1
size: -
D: -
CDR3: CASSLEWDTEAFF
DNA: TGCGCCAGCAGCTTGGAATGGGACACTGAAGCTTTCTTT

V: TRBV5-6
J: TRBJ2-2
size: -
D: TRBD1
CDR3: CASSFYRGRITGELFF
DNA: TGTGCCAGCAGCTTTTACAGGGGGCGTATCACCGGGGAGCTGTTTTTT

V: TRBV29-1
J: TRBJ2-7
size: few
D: -
CDR3: CSVGTYEQYF
DNA: TGCAGCGTCGGGACCTACGAGCAGTACTTC

V: TRBV5-1
J: TRBJ2-5
size: few
D: -
CDR3: CASSSSLQETQYF
DNA: TGCGCCAGCAGCTCTAGCCTCCAAGAGACCCAGTACTTC

V: TRBV4-1
J: TRBJ2-6
size: few
D: -
CDR3: CASSQSIYRSGANVLTF
DNA: TGCGCCAGCAGCCAATCTATCTACCGCTCTGGGGCCAACGTCCTGACTTTC

V: TRBV30
J: TRBJ2-1
size: -
D: TRBD2
CDR3: CAWRYSGRAGNEQFF
DNA: TGTGCCTGGAGATATAGCGGGAGGGCCGGAAATGAGCAGTTCTTC

V: TRBV28
J: TRBJ1-2
size: -
D: TRBD1
CDR3: CASSRDREGYTF
DNA: TGTGCCAGCAGTAGAGACAGGGAAGGCTACACCTTC

V: TRBV4-2
J: TRBJ2-3
size: -
D: TRBD2
CDR3: CASSQEDSGVMYTQYF
DNA: TGTGCCAGCAGCCAAGAGGATAGCGGGGTAATGTATACGCAGTATTTT

V: TRBV9
J: TRBJ1-1
size: -
D: -
CDR3: CASSFGPGDTEAFF
DNA: TGTGCCAGCAGCTTCGGCCCCGGGGACACTGAAGCTTTCTTT

V: TRBV30
J: TRBJ2-7
size: -
D: TRBD1
CDR3: CAWTGGSYEQYF
DNA: TGTGCCTGGACAGGGGGATCCTACGAGCAGTACTTC

V: TRBV9
J: TRBJ2-1
size: -
D: -
CDR3: CASSARGHEQFF
DNA: TGTGCCAGCAGCGCCCGGGGACACGAGCAGTTCTTC

V: TRBV30
J: TRBJ1-1
size: -
D: -
CDR3: CAWTGELNTEAFF
DNA: TGTGCCTGGACCGGAGAATTGAACACTGAAGCTTTCTTT

V: TRBV29-1
J: TRBJ2-3
size: few
D: -
CDR3: CSVENRQLDTQYF
DNA: TGCAGCGTTGAAAACAGACAACTTGATACGCAGTATTTT

V: TRBV7-2
J: TRBJ1-2
size: -
D: TRBD1
CDR3: CASSLKTGQGFGYTF
DNA: TGTGCCAGCAGCTTAAAAACCGGACAGGGTTTTGGCTACACCTTC

V: TRBV25-1
J: TRBJ1-4
size: -
D: -
CDR3: CASSDARISEKLFF
DNA: TGTGCCAGCAGTGACGCGAGGATCAGTGAAAAACTGTTTTTT

V: TRBV9
J: TRBJ2-2
size: -
D: -
CDR3: CASSVVGKAGELFF
DNA: TGTGCCAGCAGCGTAGTAGGTAAAGCCGGGGAGCTGTTTTTT

V: TRBV2
J: TRBJ2-6
size: -
D: -
CDR3: CASSDWGAQGANVLTF
DNA: TGTGCCAGCAGTGATTGGGGGGCGCAGGGGGCCAACGTCCTGACTTTC

V: TRBV29-1
J: TRBJ1-3
size: -
D: TRBD1
CDR3: CSAGQGGAGNTIYF
DNA: TGCAGCGCGGGACAGGGAGGGGCTGGAAACACCATATATTTT

V: TRBV6-6
J: TRBJ1-5
size: -
D: -
CDR3: CASTSSNQPQHF
DNA: TGTGCCAGCACCAGTAGCAATCAGCCCCAGCATTTT

V: TRBV30
J: TRBJ2-5
size: -
D: TRBD2
CDR3: CAWSGLAERETQYF
DNA: TGTGCCTGGAGTGGACTAGCGGAAAGAGAGACCCAGTACTTC

V: TRBV25-1
J: TRBJ2-6
size: -
D: TRBD1
CDR3: CASSLGQGTSGANVLTF
DNA: TGTGCCAGCAGCCTGGGACAGGGGACCTCTGGGGCCAACGTCCTGACTTTC

V: TRBV30
J: TRBJ1-2
size: -
D: -
CDR3: CAWSSSYLINYGYTF
DNA: TGTGCCTGGAGTTCCTCTTATCTGATAAACTATGGCTACACCTTC

V: TRBV25-1
J: TRBJ2-3
size: -
D: -
CDR3: CASQMRGSTDTQYF
DNA: TGTGCCAGCCAGATGCGCGGGAGCACAGATACGCAGTATTTT

V: TRBV4-1
J: TRBJ2-2
size: few
D: TRBD2
CDR3: CASSARERGTGELFF
DNA: TGCGCCAGCAGCGCTCGGGAGCGGGGTACCGGGGAGCTGTTTTTT

V: TRBV5-1
J: TRBJ1-1
size: few
D: -
CDR3: CASKEGMNTEAFF
DNA: TGCGCCAGCAAGGAAGGTATGAACACTGAAGCTTTCTTT